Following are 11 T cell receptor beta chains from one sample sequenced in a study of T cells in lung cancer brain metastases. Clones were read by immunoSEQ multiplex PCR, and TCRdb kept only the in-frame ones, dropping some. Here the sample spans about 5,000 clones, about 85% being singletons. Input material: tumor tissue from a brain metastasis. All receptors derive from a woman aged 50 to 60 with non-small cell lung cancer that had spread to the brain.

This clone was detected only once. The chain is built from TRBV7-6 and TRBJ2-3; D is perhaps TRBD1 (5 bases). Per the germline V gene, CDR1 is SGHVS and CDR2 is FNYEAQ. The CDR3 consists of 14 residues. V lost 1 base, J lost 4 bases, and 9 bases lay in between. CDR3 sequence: CASSLDGAPDTQYF. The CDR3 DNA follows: TGTGCCAGCAGCTTAGATGGGGCTCCAGATACGCAGTATTTT.

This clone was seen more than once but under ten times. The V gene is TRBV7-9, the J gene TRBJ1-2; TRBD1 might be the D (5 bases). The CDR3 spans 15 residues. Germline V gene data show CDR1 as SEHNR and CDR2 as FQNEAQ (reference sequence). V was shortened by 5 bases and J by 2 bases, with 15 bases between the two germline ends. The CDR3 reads CASSPPTEVNYGYTF. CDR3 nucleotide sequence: TGTGCCAGCAGCCCACCGACAGAAGTGAACTATGGCTACACCTTC.

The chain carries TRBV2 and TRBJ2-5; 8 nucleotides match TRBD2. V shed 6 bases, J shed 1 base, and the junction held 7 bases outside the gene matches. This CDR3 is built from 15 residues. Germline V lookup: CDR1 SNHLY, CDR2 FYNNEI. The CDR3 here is CASSPGGAIQETQYF. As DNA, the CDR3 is TGTGCCAGCAGCCCGGGGGGGGCGATCCAAGAGACCCAGTACTTC. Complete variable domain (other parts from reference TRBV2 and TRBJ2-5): EPEVTQTPSHQVTQMGQEVILRCVPISNHLYFYWYRQILGQKVEFLVSFYNNEISEKSEIFDDQFSVERPDGSNFTLKIRSTKLEDSAMYFCASSPGGAIQETQYFGPGTRLLVL.

Written as DNA, the CDR3 is TGTGCCAGCTCACCAGGTTTCCAAGAGACCCAGTACTTC. It codes for CASSPGFQETQYF. J is TRBJ2-5 and V is TRBV18; D gene ambiguous. CDR3 size: 13 residues. Trimming pared 2 bases from V and 1 base from J, leaving 5 bases between. From germline, CDR1 is KGHSH and CDR2 LQKENI. Variable domain in full (rest from reference TRBV18 and TRBJ2-5): NAGVMQNPRHLVRRRGQEARLRCSPMKGHSHVYWYRQLPEEGLKFMVYLQKENIIDESGMPKERFSAEFPKEGPSILRIQQVVRGDSAAYFCASSPGFQETQYFGPGTRLLVL.

The CDR3 region is CASRAGTSGYEQYF. CDR3 DNA: TGTGCCAGCAGGGCCGGGACTAGCGGCTACGAGCAGTACTTC. V is TRBV6-6 and J is TRBJ2-7; 11 nucleotides match TRBD2. CDR1 is MNHNY and CDR2 is SVGAGI in the germline V gene (reference sequence). The trim removed 6 bases at V and 3 bases at J, leaving 4 bases unmatched. CDR3 length equals 14 residues.

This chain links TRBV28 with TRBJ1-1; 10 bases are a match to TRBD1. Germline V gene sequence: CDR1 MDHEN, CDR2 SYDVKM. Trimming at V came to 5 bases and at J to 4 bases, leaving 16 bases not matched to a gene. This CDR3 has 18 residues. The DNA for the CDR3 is TGTGCCAGCAGTACCATCGAGGCAACCCGGGACAGGGGCACTGAAGCTTTCTTT. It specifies CASSTIEATRDRGTEAFF.

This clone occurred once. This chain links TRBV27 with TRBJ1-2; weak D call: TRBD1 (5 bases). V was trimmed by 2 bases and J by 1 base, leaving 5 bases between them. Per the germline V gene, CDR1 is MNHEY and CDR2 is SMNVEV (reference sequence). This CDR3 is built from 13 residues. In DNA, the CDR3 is TGTGCCAGCAGTTTAAGGGGTAACTATGGCTACACCTTC. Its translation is CASSLRGNYGYTF.

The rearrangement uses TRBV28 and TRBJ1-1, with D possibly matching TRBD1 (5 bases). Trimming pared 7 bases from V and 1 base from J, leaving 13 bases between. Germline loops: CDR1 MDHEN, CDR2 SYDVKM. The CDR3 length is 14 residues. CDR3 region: CASIAQVRNTEAFF. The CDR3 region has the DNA TGTGCCAGCATCGCACAGGTCAGGAACACTGAAGCTTTCTTT.

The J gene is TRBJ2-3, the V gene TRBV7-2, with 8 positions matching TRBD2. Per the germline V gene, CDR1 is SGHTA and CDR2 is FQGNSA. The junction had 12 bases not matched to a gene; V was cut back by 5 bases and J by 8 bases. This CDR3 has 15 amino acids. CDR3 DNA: TGTGCCAGCAGCACCCGCCCCCTAGCGGGTTCTACGCAGTATTTT. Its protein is CASSTRPLAGSTQYF.

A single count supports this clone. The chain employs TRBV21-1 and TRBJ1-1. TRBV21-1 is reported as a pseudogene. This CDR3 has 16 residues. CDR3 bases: TGTGCCAGCAGGTTGAGCGTCTACACAATTCGCACTGAAGCTTTCTTT. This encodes CASRLSVYTIRTEAFF.

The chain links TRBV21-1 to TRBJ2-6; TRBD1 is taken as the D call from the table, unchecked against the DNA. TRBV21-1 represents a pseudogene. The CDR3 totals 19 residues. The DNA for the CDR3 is TGTGCCAGCAGCAGAACTTCGGACAGCAGTAACTCTGGGGCCAACGTCCTGACTTTC. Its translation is CASSRTSDSSNSGANVLTF.